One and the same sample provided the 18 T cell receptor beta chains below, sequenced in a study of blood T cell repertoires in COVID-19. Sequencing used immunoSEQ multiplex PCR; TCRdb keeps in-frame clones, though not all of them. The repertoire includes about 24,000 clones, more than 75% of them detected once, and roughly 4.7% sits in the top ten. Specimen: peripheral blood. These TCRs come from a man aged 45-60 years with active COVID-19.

In DNA form, the CDR3 reads TGTGCCAGCAGCCACGGACAGGCAACCGCTGAAGCTTTCTTT. Translation gives CASSHGQATAEAFF. The chain combines TRBV9 with TRBJ1-1, with 7 positions matching TRBD1. The CDR3 totals 14 residues. The V segment lost 4 bases and the J segment 6 bases; nucleotides outside the gene matches: 9. CDR1 is SGDLS, CDR2 YYNGEE, per germline.

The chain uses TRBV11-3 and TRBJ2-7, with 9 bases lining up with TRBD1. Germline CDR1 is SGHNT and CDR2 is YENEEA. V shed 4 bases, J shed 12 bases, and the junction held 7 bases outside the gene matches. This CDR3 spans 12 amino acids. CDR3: CASSSGTGRLYF. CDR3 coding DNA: TGTGCCAGCAGCTCGGGGACAGGGAGATTGTACTTC.

CDR3 sequence reads: CAWRGYGRSTDTQYF. In DNA form, the CDR3 reads TGTGCCTGGAGGGGATACGGGAGAAGCACAGATACGCAGTATTTT. The rearrangement uses TRBV30 and TRBJ2-3, with D tentatively TRBD2 (6 bases). CDR3 length: 15 amino acids. V lost 3 bases and J 0 bases, leaving 13 bases between the germline ends. Germline assignment: CDR1 GTSNPN and CDR2 SVGIG (reference sequence).

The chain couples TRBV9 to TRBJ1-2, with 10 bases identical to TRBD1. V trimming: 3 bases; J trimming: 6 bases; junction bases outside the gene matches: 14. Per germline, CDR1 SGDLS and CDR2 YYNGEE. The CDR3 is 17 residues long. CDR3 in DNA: TGTGCCAGCAGCGCTCGTACCGGGACAGGGGCCCCACATGGCTACACCTTC. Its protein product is CASSARTGTGAPHGYTF.

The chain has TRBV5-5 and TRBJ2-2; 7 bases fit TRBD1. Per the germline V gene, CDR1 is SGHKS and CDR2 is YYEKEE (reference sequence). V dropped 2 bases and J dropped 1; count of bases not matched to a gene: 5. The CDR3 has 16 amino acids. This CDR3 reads CASSFSGQENTGELFF. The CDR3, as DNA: TGTGCCAGCAGCTTCTCCGGACAGGAGAACACCGGGGAGCTGTTTTTT.

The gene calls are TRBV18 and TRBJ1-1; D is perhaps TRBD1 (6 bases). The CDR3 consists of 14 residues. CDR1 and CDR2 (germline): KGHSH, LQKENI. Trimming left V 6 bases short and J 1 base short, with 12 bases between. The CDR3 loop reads CASSSGQQNTEAFF. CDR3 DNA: TGTGCCAGCTCCTCCGGACAGCAGAACACTGAAGCTTTCTTT.

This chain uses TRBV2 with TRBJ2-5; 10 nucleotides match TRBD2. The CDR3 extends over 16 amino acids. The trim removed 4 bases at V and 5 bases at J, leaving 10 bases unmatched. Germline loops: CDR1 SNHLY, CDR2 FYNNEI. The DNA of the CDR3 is TGTGCCAGCAGTGTGACTAGCGGGTGGGACGAGGAGACCCAGTACTTC. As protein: CASSVTSGWDEETQYF. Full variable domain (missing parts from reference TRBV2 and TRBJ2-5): EPEVTQTPSHQVTQMGQEVILRCVPISNHLYFYWYRQILGQKVEFLVSFYNNEISEKSEIFDDQFSVERPDGSNFTLKIRSTKLEDSAMYFCASSVTSGWDEETQYFGPGTRLLVL.

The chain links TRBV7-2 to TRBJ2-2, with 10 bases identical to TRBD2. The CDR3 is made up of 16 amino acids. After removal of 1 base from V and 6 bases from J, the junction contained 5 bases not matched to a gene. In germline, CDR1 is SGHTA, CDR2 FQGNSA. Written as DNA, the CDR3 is TGTGCCAGCAGCTTAGATTCCGGGACTAGCGCCGGGGAGCTGTTTTTT. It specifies CASSLDSGTSAGELFF.

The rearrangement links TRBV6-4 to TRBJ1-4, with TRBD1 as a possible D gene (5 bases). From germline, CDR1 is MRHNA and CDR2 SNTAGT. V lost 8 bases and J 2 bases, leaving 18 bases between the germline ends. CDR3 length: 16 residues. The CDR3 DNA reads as TGTGCCAGCTTCCTCGGGGGAGCTATGACTAATGAAAAACTGTTTTTT. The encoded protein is CASFLGGAMTNEKLFF.

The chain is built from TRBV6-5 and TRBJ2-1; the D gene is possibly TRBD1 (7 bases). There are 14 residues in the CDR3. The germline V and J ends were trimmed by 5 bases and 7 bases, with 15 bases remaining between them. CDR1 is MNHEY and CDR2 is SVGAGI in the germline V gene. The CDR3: CASSQTGTGNEQFF. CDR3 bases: TGTGCCAGCAGTCAGACAGGGACTGGAAATGAGCAGTTCTTC.

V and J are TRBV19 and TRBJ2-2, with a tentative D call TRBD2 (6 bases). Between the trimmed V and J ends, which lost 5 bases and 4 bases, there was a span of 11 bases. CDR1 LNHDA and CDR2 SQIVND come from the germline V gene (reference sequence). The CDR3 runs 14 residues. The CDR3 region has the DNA TGTGCCAGTAGTGGGCGGGGCACCACCGGGGAGCTGTTTTTT. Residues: CASSGRGTTGELFF.

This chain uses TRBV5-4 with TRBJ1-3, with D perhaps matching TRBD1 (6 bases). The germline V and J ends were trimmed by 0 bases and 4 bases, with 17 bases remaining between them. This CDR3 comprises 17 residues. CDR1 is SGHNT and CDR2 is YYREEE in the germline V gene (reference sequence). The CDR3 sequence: CASSLGGGLLQGNTIYF. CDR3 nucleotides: TGTGCCAGCAGCTTGGGTGGGGGCCTGCTGCAAGGAAACACCATATATTTT.

The CDR3 DNA sequence: TGTGCCAGCAGAACCACCGGGGGGGCCTATGGCTACACCTTC. This translates into CASRTTGGAYGYTF. The chain joins TRBV7-2 to TRBJ1-2, with D possibly TRBD1 on 6 matching bases. The CDR3 extends over 14 amino acids. CDR1 SGHTA and CDR2 FQGNSA come from the germline V gene. Trimming shortened V by 6 bases and J by 4 bases, and 15 bases separated the two germline ends.

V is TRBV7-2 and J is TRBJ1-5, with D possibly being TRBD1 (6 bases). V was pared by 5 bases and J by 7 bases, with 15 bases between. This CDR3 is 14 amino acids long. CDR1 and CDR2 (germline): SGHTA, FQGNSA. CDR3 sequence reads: CASSKNRELQPQHF. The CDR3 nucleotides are TGTGCCAGCAGCAAGAACAGGGAGCTACAGCCCCAGCATTTT.

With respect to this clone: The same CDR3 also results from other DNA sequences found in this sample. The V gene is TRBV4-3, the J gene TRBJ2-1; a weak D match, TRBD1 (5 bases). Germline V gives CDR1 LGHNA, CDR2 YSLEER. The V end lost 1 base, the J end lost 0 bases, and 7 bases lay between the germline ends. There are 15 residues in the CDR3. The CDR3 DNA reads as TGCGCCAGCAGCCAAGGGGGCGGCTCCTACAATGAGCAGTTCTTC. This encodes CASSQGGGSYNEQFF.

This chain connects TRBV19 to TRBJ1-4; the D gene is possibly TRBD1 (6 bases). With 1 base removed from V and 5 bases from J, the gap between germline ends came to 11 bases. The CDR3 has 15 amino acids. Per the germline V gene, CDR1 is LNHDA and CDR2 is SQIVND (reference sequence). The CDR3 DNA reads TGTGCCAGTAGTATAGGGGGGCAGGACAATGAAAAACTGTTTTTT. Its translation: CASSIGGQDNEKLFF.

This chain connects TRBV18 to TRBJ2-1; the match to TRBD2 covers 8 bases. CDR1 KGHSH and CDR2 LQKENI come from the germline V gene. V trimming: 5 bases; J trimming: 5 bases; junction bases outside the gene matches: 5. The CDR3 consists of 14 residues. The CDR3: CASSGASGHNEQFF. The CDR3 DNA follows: TGTGCCAGCTCAGGGGCTAGCGGGCACAATGAGCAGTTCTTC. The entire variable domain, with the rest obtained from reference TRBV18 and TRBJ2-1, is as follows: NAGVMQNPRHLVRRRGQEARLRCSPMKGHSHVYWYRQLPEEGLKFMVYLQKENIIDESGMPKERFSAEFPKEGPSILRIQQVVRGDSAAYFCASSGASGHNEQFFGPGTRLTVL.

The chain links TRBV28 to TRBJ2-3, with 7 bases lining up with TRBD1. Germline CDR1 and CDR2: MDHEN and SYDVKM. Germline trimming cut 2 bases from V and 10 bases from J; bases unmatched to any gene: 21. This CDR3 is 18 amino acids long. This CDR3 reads CASSLEPRRQGRMIAQYF. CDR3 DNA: TGTGCCAGCAGTTTAGAGCCACGGAGACAGGGAAGGATGATTGCGCAGTATTTT.